This T cell receptor (beta chain) derives from a study of T-cell reconstitution after alpha-beta-depleted transplantation in children. Study-wide points: Surviving recipient cells, namely T cells and thymic progenitors, were the source of high day-60 TCRbeta diversity in some patients. Hyperexpanded clones declined; after one year, newly produced T cells mostly supplied diversity. About two months after transplant, alpha-beta T cells reportedly came from several hundred expanded graft clones.

Preparation of the TCRbeta library was carried out with unique molecular identifiers. In TCRdb, the PCR reads were re-called with MiXCR into one record per CDR3 protein. The sample lists 670,000 or so distinct CDR3 sequences; approximately 14% were seen once. At least ten counts were recorded for this clonotype. Its antigen is unidentified. The sequenced sample was PBMCs, obtained before TCRalphabeta/CD19-depleted stem cell transplant. The TCR sequence derives from a girl aged 2 to 10 with congenital amegakaryocytic thrombocytopenia, due to receive a stem cell transplant.

CDR3: CASTDGFGRASNQPQHF. The CDR3 nucleotides are TGTGCCAGCACCGACGGGTTTGGCAGGGCAAGCAATCAGCCCCAGCATTTT. The rearrangement links TRBV6-5 to TRBJ1-5, with TRBD1 as a possible D gene (5 bases). CDR3 length: 17 amino acids. The germline CDR1 and CDR2 sequences are MNHEY and SVGAGI. Trimming shortened V by 7 bases and J by 1 base, and 20 bases separated the two germline ends.